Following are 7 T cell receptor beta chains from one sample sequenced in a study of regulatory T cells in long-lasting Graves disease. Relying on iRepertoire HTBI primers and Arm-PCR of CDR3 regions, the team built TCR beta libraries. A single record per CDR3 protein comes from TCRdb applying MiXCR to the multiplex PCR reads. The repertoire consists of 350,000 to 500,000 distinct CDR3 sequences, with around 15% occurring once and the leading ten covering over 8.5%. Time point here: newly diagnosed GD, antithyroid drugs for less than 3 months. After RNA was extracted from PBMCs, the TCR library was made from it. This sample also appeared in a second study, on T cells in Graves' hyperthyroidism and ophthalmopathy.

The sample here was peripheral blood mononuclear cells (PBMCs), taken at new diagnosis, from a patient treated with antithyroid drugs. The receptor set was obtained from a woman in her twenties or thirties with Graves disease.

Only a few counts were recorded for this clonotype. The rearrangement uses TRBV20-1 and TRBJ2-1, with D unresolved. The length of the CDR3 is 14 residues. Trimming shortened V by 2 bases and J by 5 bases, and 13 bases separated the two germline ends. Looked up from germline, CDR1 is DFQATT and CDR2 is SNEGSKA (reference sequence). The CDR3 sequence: CSARRPTDDNEQFF. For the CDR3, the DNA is TGCAGTGCTAGACGCCCGACTGATGACAATGAGCAGTTCTTC.

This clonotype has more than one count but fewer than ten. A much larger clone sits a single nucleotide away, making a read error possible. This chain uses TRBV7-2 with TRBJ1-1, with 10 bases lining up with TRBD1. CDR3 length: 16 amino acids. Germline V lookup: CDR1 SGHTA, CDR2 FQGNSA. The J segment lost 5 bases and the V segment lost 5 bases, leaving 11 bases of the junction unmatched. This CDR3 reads CASSRSGTGVRTEAFF. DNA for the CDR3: TGTGCCAGCAGCCGCTCGGGGACAGGGGTTCGTACTGAAGCTTTCTTT. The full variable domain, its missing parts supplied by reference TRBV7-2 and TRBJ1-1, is GAGVSQSPSNKVTEKGKDVELRCDPISGHTALYWYRQSLGQGLEFLIYFQGNSAPDKSGLPSDRFSAERTGGSVSTLTIQRTQQEDSAVYLCASSRSGTGVRTEAFFGQGTRLTVV.

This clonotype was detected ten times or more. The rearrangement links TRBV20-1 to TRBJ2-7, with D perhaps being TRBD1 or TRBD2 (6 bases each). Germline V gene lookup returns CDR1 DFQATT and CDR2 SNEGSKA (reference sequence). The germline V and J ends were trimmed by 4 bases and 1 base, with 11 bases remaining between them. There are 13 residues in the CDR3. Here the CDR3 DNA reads TGCAGTGCTAAGGGGGGCAGGTCCTACGAGCAGTACTTC. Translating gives CSAKGGRSYEQYF.

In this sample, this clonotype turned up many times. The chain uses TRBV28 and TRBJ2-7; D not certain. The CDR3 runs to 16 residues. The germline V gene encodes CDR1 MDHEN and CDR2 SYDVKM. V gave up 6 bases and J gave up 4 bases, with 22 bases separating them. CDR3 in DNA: TGTGCCAGCAGCTCCCTGGCCTACAAATCCTATTACGAGCAGTACTTC. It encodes CASSSLAYKSYYEQYF. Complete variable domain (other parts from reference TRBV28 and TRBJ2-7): DVKVTQSSRYLVKRTGEKVFLECVQDMDHENMFWYRQDPGLGLRLIYFSYDVKMKEKGDIPEGYSVSREKKERFSLILESASTNQTSMYLCASSSLAYKSYYEQYFGPGTRLTVT.

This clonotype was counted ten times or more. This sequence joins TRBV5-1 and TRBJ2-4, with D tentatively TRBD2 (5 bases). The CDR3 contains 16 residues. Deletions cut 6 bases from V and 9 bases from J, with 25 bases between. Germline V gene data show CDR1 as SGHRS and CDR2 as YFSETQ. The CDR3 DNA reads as TGCGCCAGCAAAGCGAGGAGCCGGGAAACATTCGGCATTCAGTACTTC. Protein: CASKARSRETFGIQYF.

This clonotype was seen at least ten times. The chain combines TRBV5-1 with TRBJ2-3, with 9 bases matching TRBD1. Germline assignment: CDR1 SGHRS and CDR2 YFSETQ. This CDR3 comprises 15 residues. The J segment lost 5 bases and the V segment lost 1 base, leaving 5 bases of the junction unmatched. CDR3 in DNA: TGCGCCAGCAGCTTGTTCACAGGGGGCGGAGATACGCAGTATTTT. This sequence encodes CASSLFTGGGDTQYF.

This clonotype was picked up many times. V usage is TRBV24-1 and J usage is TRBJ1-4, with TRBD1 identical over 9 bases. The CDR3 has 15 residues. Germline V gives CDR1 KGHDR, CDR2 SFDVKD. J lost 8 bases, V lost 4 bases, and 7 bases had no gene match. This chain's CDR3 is CATSDPGQGNEKLFF. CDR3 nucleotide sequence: TGTGCCACCAGTGACCCGGGACAGGGTAACGAAAAACTGTTTTTT.